This T cell receptor (beta chain) emerged from a study of identical twins. General study points: It was cross-sectional statistical analysis, not following the same donors, that the conclusions relied on. Abundant beta clonotypes from cord blood had fewer insertions, unlike memory repertoires, which showed none.

Germline CDR1 and CDR2: SGHRS and YFSETQ. V shed 0 bases, J shed 8 bases, and the junction held 4 bases outside the gene matches. This CDR3 has 14 amino acids. TCRdb re-derived calls from the 5' RACE reads in MiXCR, one entry per CDR3 protein. The data contain a few hundred thousand distinct CDR3 sequences, 18% of them seen just once; the ten biggest clones take up roughly 12%. This clonotype was detected only a few times. Its antigen is unidentified. Sequencing used naive T cells sorted from blood. The chain is built from TRBV5-1 and TRBJ1-4, with 7 bases lining up with TRBD1. The clonotype originates from a man aged 45-65 years in good health. The CDR3 nucleotides are TGCGCCAGCAGCTTGGGAGGGGGCGACGAAAAACTGTTTTTT. Amino acids: CASSLGGGDEKLFF.